The clone carrying this TCR beta chain has a handful of counts. Its antigen is still unknown. CDR3 length: 13 residues. The V gene's germline CDR1 is SNHLY and CDR2 FYNNEI. The ends lost 7 bases at V and 4 bases at J; junction bases unmatched: 5. These data originate in a study of early T cells in non-severe SARS-CoV-2 infection. For the study at large: The study sequenced bulk RNA from unsorted whole blood, with chains unpaired. Findings of the study overall: Reliance on VDJdb matching favored anti-spike CD8 responses; private and CD4 specificities were missed.

The TCR library protocol attached unique molecular identifiers to the individual cDNA molecules. MiXCR, run by TCRdb on the 5' RACE reads, gives a single entry per CDR3 protein. The table has approximately 90,000 distinct CDR3 sequences, roughly 12% seen once. The rearrangement joins TRBV2 to TRBJ1-1, with TRBD1 matching 8 bases. This TCR derives from an adult who was a healthcare worker with PCR-confirmed SARS-CoV-2 infection or an uninfected control (not recorded which). This material consisted of whole blood, taken at baseline. This CDR3 is CASTRQGSTEAFF. The CDR3 DNA is TGTGCCAGCACCAGACAGGGGTCCACTGAAGCTTTCTTT.